The rows below give T cell receptor beta chains drawn from one sample of a study of response to subunit inactivated influenza vaccine. TCRdb used MiXCR to reprocess the RT-PCR reads, holding one entry per CDR3 protein. The sample has roughly 650,000 distinct CDR3 sequences; 13% to 15% are singletons. This specimen consisted of PBMCs from blood, obtained about 14 days before vaccination. These receptors were collected from a man over 45 who received an inactivated influenza vaccine. CDR3s leave out the opening cysteine and the closing phenylalanine or tryptophan.

TRBV11-2,TRBJ2-5,ASSLGPVYQETQY
TRBV9,TRBJ2-5,ASSVRGGTQY
TRBV7-8,TRBJ2-3,ASSFSREGGGTQY
TRBV15,TRBJ1-1,ATSREGVSTEAF
TRBV12-3/TRBV12-4,TRBJ2-1,ASSTIGQNTNEQF
TRBV20-1,TRBJ2-7,SARGESSYEQY
TRBV15,TRBJ1-2,ATSKDREDYGYT
TRBV11-1,TRBJ1-2,ASSPGSSAYGYT
TRBV12-3/TRBV12-4,TRBJ2-3,ASSSAGTRGSDTQY
TRBV6-5,TRBJ1-4,ASSFRGQEKLF
TRBV2,TRBJ2-7,ASSKGQGLDEQY
TRBV5-5,TRBJ1-6,ASSDTRGGSNSPLH
TRBV7-2,TRBJ2-3,ASSFRGREGDTQY
TRBV12-3/TRBV12-4,TRBJ2-1,ASSLGGTEQF
TRBV20-1,TRBJ2-1,SARGGAGLAGGPNSYNEQF
TRBV4-3,TRBJ1-6,ASSQVRGFGSSLH
TRBV7-2,TRBJ2-1,ASTLTPGLEYNEQF
TRBV7-2,TRBJ2-2,ASSLVRSVGHGELF
TRBV4-1,TRBJ1-1,ASSQDRAGSDWTEAF
TRBV9,TRBJ1-2,ASSTAYQGDGYT
TRBV12-3/TRBV12-4,TRBJ2-7,ASREQIYEQY
TRBV5-1,TRBJ1-3,ASTRQGGGNTIY
TRBV5-1,TRBJ2-6,ASSSPGTSNSGANVLT
TRBV28,TRBJ2-3,ASSLFVTGLGTDTQY
TRBV19,TRBJ1-2,ASSIDTPPHGYGYT
TRBV29-1,TRBJ2-7,SVDVSRGGEQY
TRBV10-3,TRBJ1-5,ATSGQGDRGGYNQPQH
TRBV24-1,TRBJ2-1,ATSDINRGNNEQF
TRBV28,TRBJ2-7,ASSLLESEQY
TRBV29-1,TRBJ1-2,SVSRTLGTDTNYGYT
TRBV4-3,TRBJ2-3,ASSRRLQEPADTQY
TRBV28,TRBJ2-5,ASCRLAGVETQY
TRBV7-9,TRBJ1-2,ASSPGTGTYYGYT